The present T cell receptor beta chain was sequenced within a study of blood T cells in healthy people across ages. Study observations and caveats: The study found more naive CD4+ cells and higher diversity in long-lived than aged donors.

This clonotype turned up a few times. Its antigen remains unknown. Compared with germline, one end of the junction differs, possibly owing to a read error. It was with a sample-barcoded 5' primer and a J-beta primer mix that a second PCR of about 6 to 12 cycles was run. The template-switch adaptor was a 5' adaptor with 12 random nucleotides. It tagged each cDNA molecule. TCRdb re-derived calls from the 5' RACE reads in MiXCR, one entry per CDR3 protein. The table has a few hundred thousand distinct CDR3 sequences, about 25% seen once; the top ten hold approximately 3.5%. Another study also made use of these data, one on T cells of mothers and their children.

The sample comprised blood. The clonotype comes from a boy aged 2 to 9 in good health.

CDR3 region: CASSPLPGQGPGELVF. DNA of the CDR3: TGTGCCAGCAGCCCGCTTCCGGGACAGGGGCCCGGGGAGCTGGTTTTT. The chain recombines TRBV14 with TRBJ2-2, with 10 positions matching TRBD1. This CDR3 contains 16 residues. The V gene's germline CDR1 is SGHDN and CDR2 FVKESK.